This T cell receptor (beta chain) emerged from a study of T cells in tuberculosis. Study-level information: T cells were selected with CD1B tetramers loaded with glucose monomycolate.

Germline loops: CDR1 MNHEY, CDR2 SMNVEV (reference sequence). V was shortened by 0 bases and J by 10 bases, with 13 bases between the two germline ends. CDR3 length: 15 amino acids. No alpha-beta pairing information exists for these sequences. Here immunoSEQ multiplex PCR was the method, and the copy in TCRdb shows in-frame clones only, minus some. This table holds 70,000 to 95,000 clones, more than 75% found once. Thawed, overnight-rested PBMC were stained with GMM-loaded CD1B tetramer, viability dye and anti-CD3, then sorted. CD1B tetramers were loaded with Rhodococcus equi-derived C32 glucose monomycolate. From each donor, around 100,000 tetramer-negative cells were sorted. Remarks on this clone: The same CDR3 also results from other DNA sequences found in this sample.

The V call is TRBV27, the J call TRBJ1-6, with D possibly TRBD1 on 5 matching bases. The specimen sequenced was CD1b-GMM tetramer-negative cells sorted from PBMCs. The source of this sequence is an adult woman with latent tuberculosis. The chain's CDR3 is CASSLSAGGGSPLHF. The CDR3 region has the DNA TGTGCCAGCAGTTTATCGGCGGGGGGAGGATCACCCCTCCACTTT.